The T cell receptor (beta chain) under discussion was sequenced for a study of blood T cell repertoires in COVID-19 (dated by TCRdb to 2018 to 2020). For the wider study: The collaborator samples originated in the United States, Italy and Spain and spanned the acute and convalescent phases of COVID-19. The prospective study material was composed of cDNA or gDNA derived from T cells, B-cell-depleted T cells, or PBMCs. Deeply sampled blood TCRbeta repertoires from subjects exposed to, actively infected with, or recovered from COVID-19 were included in the dataset. A freely available public database, intended as a resource for researchers studying the immune response to SARS-CoV-2, is where the repertoires were released. Samples came from the ongoing ImmuneRACE study (first 160 participants) plus 1,254 subjects from 6 global collaborators. Sample metadata almost always included a de-identified subject ID, COVID-19 status, age in years and sex. Where HLA class I and class II types were available, the types were taken from metadata supplied by the sample provider, not from assay-based typing. General findings and caveats noted by the study authors: The quantity of clinical and demographic metadata differed by source and by participant and was supplied without curation.

This clone was found a few times. The antigen it recognizes is unknown. The input lacks base qualities; no much larger clone sits a single base away. The immunoSEQ Assay, a bias-controlled multiplex PCR, was used to amplify TCRbeta CDR3 regions from genomic DNA. Turning to the authors' computational methods: The number of nucleated cells in each sample was estimated from the amplification of reference gene primers within the assay. Sequence reads were collapsed and filtered to measure the absolute abundance of every unique TCRbeta CDR3 rearrangement. For each sample, productive Simpson clonality was calculated as the square root of Simpson's diversity index over productive rearrangements. Not all clones reach the TCRdb copy of this immuneACCESS table, which keeps in-frame sequences only. Checked studies attribute under half of the gap to unresolved V genes and leave the rest unexplained. D and trimming come from the DNA, and the V and J calls and clone size come from that table. The sample table records approximately 250,000 clones; roughly 85% of these occur just once. The ten largest clones add up to less than 6.5% of the sample.

In Seattle, one collaborating source enrolled patients while the infection was active and tracked those patients longitudinally over the course of disease. Collaborating institutions collected whole blood in K2EDTA tubes following their own protocols. For TCRbeta analysis, collaborators shipped samples in one of three forms: frozen whole blood, isolated PBMCs, or DNA extracted from either of those sample types. Sequenced sample: peripheral blood. This clonotype was obtained from a man in his forties or fifties with COVID-19, enrolled during active disease.

CDR3 protein: CAWIAYPHSNTGELFF. In nucleotide form, the sequence is TGTGCCTGGATCGCTTATCCCCACTCGAACACCGGGGAGCTGTTTTTT. This chain joins TRBV30 to TRBJ2-2, with the D gene not clear enough to name. The CDR3 has 16 amino acids, counting the end cysteine and phenylalanine. The DNA shown is the 48-base CDR3, in frame from base 1. Looking up the germline V gene (reference sequence) yields CDR1 GTSNPN and CDR2 SVGIG. V drops 4 bases and J drops 0 bases, leaving 15 bases in between. Beyond the CDR3, the reference TRBV30 and TRBJ2-2 genes provide the residues; the full variable domain reads: SQTIHQWPATLVQPVGSPLSLECTVEGTSNPNLYWYRQAAGRGLQLLFYSVGIGQISSEVPQNLSASRPQDRQFILSSKKLLLSDSGFYLCAWIAYPHSNTGELFFGEGSRLTVL.